This TCR beta chain originates from a study of long-term antiretroviral therapy in people with HIV. General observations from the study: Missing from the dataset were any data on ART adherence, viral resistance or therapy changes.

On this clone itself: Its antigen remains unknown.

CDR1 ENHRY and CDR2 SYGVKD come from the germline V gene. The V and J ends lost 3 bases and 5 bases respectively, with 7 bases between them. The CDR3 consists of 12 residues. Sequencing relied on immunoSEQ assay v3.0, run at survey level. TCRdb's copy holds only in-frame clones and misses some; the assay was immunoSEQ multiplex PCR. In the table there are under 15,000 clones, roughly 80% of which are singletons. The chain links TRBV10-3 to TRBJ2-5; TRBD2 might be the D (5 bases). This material consisted of unsorted PBMCs, taken nearly 8.5 years after starting antiretroviral therapy. The source is a man between 50 and 59 years old with HIV. As DNA, the CDR3 is TGTGCCATCAGTGAACTAGGGGAGACCCAGTACTTC. It encodes CAISELGETQYF.